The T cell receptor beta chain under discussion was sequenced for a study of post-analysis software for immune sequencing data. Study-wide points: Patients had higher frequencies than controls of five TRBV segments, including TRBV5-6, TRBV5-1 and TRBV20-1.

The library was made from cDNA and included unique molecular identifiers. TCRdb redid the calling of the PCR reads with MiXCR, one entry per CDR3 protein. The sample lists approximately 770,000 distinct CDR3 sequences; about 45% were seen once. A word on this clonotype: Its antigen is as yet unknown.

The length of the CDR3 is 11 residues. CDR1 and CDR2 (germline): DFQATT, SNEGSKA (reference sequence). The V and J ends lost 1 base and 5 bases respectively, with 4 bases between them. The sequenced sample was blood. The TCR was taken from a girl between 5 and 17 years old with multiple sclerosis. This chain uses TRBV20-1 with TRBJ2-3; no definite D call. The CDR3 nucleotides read TGCAGTGCTAGAGTTCTAGATACGCAGTATTTT. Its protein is CSARVLDTQYF.